This T cell receptor (beta chain) was retrieved from a study of blood T cell repertoires in COVID-19. Study overall: Researchers got acute and convalescent COVID-19 samples from the United States, Italy and Spain. Sources were T cells, B-cell-depleted T cells, or PBMCs; the material itself was cDNA or gDNA.

Original data processing: Reference gene primer amplification yielded estimated nucleated cell counts. Generated by immunoSEQ multiplex PCR, the TCRdb table keeps only in-frame clones and is missing some. For V, J and clone size, that table is used; D and trimming come from the DNA. This sample has about 100,000 clones, with about 89% found just once. J was trimmed by 0 bases and V by 5 bases; bases with no gene match: 7. The V gene's germline CDR1 is PRHDT and CDR2 FYEKMQ (reference sequence). This CDR3 has 16 amino acids. The clonotype was recovered from a man aged 50 to 59 with acute or convalescent COVID-19. The sequenced sample consisted of peripheral blood. The genes are TRBV13 and TRBJ1-2; 9 bases fit TRBD1. The CDR3 nucleotides read TGTGCCAGCAGCCGGGGACAGGGACGAGCTAACTATGGCTACACCTTC. Protein sequence: CASSRGQGRANYGYTF. Full variable domain (outside the CDR3, taken from reference TRBV13 and TRBJ1-2): AAGVIQSPRHLIKEKRETATLKCYPIPRHDTVYWYQQGPGQDPQFLISFYEKMQSDKGSIPDRFSAQQFSDYHSELNMSSLELGDSALYFCASSRGQGRANYGYTFGSGTRLTVV.